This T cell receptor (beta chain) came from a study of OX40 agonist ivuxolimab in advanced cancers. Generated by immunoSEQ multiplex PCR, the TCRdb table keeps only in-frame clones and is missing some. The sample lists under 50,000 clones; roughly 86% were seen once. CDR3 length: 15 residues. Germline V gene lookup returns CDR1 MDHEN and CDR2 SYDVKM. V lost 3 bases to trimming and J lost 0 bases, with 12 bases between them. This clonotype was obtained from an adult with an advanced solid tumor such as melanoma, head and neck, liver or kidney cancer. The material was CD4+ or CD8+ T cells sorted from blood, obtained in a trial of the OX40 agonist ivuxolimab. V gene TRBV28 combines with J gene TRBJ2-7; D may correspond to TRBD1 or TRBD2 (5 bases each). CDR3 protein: CASSFVWGPSYEQYF. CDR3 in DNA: TGTGCCAGCAGTTTCGTATGGGGACCCTCCTACGAGCAGTACTTC. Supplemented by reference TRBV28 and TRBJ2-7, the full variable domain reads DVKVTQSSRYLVKRTGEKVFLECVQDMDHENMFWYRQDPGLGLRLIYFSYDVKMKEKGDIPEGYSVSREKKERFSLILESASTNQTSMYLCASSFVWGPSYEQYFGPGTRLTVT.